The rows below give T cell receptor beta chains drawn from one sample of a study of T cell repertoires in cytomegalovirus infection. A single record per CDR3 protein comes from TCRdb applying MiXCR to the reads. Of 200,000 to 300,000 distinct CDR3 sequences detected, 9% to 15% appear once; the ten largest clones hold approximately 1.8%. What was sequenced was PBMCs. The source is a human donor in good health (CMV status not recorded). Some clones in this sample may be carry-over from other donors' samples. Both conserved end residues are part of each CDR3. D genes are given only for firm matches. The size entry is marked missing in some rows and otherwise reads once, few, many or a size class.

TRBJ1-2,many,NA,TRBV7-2,TGTGCCAGCAGCTTCGGAGGGCATGATGGCTACACCTTC,CASSFGGHDGYTF
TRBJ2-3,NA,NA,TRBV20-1,TGCAGTGCTAGTCATAGCGTTCCGGGGGATACGCAGTATTTT,CSASHSVPGDTQYF
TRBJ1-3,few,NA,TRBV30,TGTGCCTGGAGTACGGGACGCCGCTCTGGAAACACCATATATTTT,CAWSTGRRSGNTIYF
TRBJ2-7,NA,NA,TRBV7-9,TGTGCCAGCAGCCCCCCCCGGGGGCCCGAGCAGTACTTC,CASSPPRGPEQYF
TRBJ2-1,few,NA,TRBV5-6,TGTGCCAGCAGCCCAACTACGTCCCATGAGCAGTTCTTC,CASSPTTSHEQFF
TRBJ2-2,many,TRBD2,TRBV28,TGTGCCAGCAGTTCCGGGGGGGGGTCGGGCACCGGGGAGCTGTTTTTT,CASSSGGGSGTGELFF
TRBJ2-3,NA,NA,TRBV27,TGTGCCAGCAGTCCCTCCGAATTGGATACGCAGTATTTT,CASSPSELDTQYF
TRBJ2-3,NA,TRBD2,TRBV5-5,TGTGCCAGCAGCGCCGGGACTAGCGGGGCCGCGCAGTATTTT,CASSAGTSGAAQYF
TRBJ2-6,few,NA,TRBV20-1,TGCAGTGCCACTGGAGCCCCGAGCTCTGGGGCCAACGTCCTGACTTTC,CSATGAPSSGANVLTF
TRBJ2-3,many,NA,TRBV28,TGTGCCAGCAGTACCGGGGGGTACAGGGCCACAGATACGCAGTATTTT,CASSTGGYRATDTQYF
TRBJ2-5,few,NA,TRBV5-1,TGCGCCAGCAGCGGGCAGCTGGAGACCCAGTACTTC,CASSGQLETQYF
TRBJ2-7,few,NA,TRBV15,TGTGCCACCAGCATCGCCCTTGGCGAGCAGTACTTC,CATSIALGEQYF
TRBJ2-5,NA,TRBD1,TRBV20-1,TGCAGTGCCACCCCGGGACAGGGTTTGGAGACCCAGTACTTC,CSATPGQGLETQYF
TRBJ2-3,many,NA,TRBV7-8,TGTGCCAGCAGGGGAGATACGCAGTATTTT,CASRGDTQYF
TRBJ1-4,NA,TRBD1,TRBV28,TGTGCCAGCAGTTTTTCGGGACAGGGAGGCGAAAAACTGTTTTTT,CASSFSGQGGEKLFF
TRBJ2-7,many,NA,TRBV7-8,TGTGCCAGCAGCTTAGCGTTTAGTGCGGAGCAGTACTTC,CASSLAFSAEQYF
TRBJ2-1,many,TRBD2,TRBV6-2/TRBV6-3,TGTGCCAGCACCGAGAGAACTAGCGGGAGCGGTGAGCAGTTCTTC,CASTERTSGSGEQFF
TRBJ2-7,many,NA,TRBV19,TGTGCCAGTAGTGAGGAGACTACCTACGAGCAGTACTTC,CASSEETTYEQYF
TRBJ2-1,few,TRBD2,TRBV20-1,TGCAGTGCACCACCGGGACTAGCGGGAGTTGGTGAGCAGTTCTTC,CSAPPGLAGVGEQFF
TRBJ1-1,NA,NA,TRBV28,TGTGCCAGCAGTAGTATAAGAAGGAACACTGAAGCTTTCTTT,CASSSIRRNTEAFF
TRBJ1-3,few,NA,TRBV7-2,TGTGCCAGCAGCTTAGTCCCGGAAAACACCATATATTTT,CASSLVPENTIYF
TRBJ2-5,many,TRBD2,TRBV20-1,TGCAGTGCTAGAGATGGGACTAGAGGATGGGAGACCCAGTACTTC,CSARDGTRGWETQYF